This T cell receptor (beta chain) was sequenced for a study of PD-1 blockade in classical Hodgkin lymphoma. TCRdb keeps only in-frame clones here, not all; method: immunoSEQ multiplex PCR. The table shows some 20,000 clones, with roughly 78% occurring only once. Relapse after autologous stem cell transplantation occurred in every patient, and brentuximab vedotin exposure varied. The best responses consisted of complete response, partial response or progressive disease. The CDR3 is 20 residues long. J lost 4 bases, V lost 0 bases, and 14 bases had no gene match. CDR1 is LGHNA, CDR2 YNFKEQ, per germline.

The origin of this receptor is a human donor with classical Hodgkin lymphoma. The source material was peripheral blood mononuclear cells (PBMCs), sampled before the second cycle of nivolumab. The chain recombines TRBV4-2 with TRBJ1-6; 8 bases match TRBD1. The CDR3 protein is CASSQEGLNTGGVYNSPLHF. The CDR3 nucleotides are TGTGCCAGCAGCCAAGAAGGACTTAACACAGGGGGTGTTTATAATTCACCCCTCCACTTT.